This T cell receptor (beta chain) was sequenced for a study of cytomegalovirus exposure and HLA in healthy donors. Study at large: Inside one of the first data releases sat 75 million to 100 million unique TCRs taken from HLA-typed donors.

Notes on this clone: The antigen is unknown.

Study-level findings and limits: In vitro testing confirmed a few CMV-associated chains as specific for CMV antigens. Sequencing depth roughly uniform across donors was assumed in presence/absence analyses. Later analysis demonstrated an association between a missense DCLRE1C variant and TCR beta V- and J-gene trimming.

The PCR employed 60 Vbeta primers together with 13 Jbeta primers. Profiling relied on immunoSEQ multiplex PCR, and the TCRdb table lists in-frame clones only, not all of them. The data hold around 170,000 clones, with over 80% observed a single time. This CDR3 spans 11 amino acids. Per the germline V gene, CDR1 is DFQATT and CDR2 is SNEGSKA (reference sequence). Trimming left V 2 bases short and J 6 bases short, with 7 bases between. Sequencing was carried out using PBMCs. The TCR sequence derives from a girl between 10 and 17 years old in good health and CMV-seropositive. This chain uses TRBV20-1 with TRBJ1-1; weak D call: TRBD1 (5 bases). The CDR3 sequence is CSARQGAEAFF. DNA of the CDR3: TGCAGTGCTAGACAGGGTGCTGAAGCTTTCTTT.